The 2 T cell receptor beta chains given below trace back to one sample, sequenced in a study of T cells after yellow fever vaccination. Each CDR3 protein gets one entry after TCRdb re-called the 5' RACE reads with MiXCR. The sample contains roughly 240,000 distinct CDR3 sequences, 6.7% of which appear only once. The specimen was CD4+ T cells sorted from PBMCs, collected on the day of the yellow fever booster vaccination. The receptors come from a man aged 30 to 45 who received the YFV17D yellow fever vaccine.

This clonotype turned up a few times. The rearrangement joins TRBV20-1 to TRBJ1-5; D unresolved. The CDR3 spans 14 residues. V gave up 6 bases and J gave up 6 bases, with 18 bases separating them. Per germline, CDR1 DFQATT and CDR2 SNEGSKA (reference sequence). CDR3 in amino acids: CSAKEGSVIQPQHF. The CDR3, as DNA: TGCAGTGCCAAGGAGGGATCCGTGATTCAGCCCCAGCATTTT.

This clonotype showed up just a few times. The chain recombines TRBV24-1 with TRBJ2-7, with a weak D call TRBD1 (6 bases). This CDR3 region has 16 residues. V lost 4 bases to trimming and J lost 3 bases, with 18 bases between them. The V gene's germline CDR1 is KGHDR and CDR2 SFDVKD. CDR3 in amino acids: CATSDTKQGPHYEQYF. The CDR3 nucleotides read TGTGCCACCAGTGACACCAAACAGGGACCACACTACGAGCAGTACTTC.